This TCR beta chain was retrieved from a study of blood T cell repertoires in COVID-19. What the recovered Cohort 3 donors had was two negative PCRs, clearance, or symptom resolution. Using immunoSEQ multiplex PCR, the repertoire was profiled, and TCRdb retains in-frame clones only, with some absent. Seen here are approximately 210,000 clones, roughly 79% observed once, and the top ten hold about 15%. V lost 0 bases to trimming and J lost 7 bases; unmatched junction nucleotides: 7. This CDR3 contains 16 residues. The germline V gene encodes CDR1 SGHDT and CDR2 YYEEEE. Sequencing was performed on PBMCs or T cells enriched from blood (not recorded which). V is TRBV5-6 and J is TRBJ1-6; 7 bases map to TRBD1. The sequence came from a middle-aged man who had recovered from COVID-19. CDR3 coding DNA: TGTGCCAGCAGCTTGGGACAGGGCGTAGGCAATTCACCCCTCCACTTT. Translating it yields CASSLGQGVGNSPLHF.